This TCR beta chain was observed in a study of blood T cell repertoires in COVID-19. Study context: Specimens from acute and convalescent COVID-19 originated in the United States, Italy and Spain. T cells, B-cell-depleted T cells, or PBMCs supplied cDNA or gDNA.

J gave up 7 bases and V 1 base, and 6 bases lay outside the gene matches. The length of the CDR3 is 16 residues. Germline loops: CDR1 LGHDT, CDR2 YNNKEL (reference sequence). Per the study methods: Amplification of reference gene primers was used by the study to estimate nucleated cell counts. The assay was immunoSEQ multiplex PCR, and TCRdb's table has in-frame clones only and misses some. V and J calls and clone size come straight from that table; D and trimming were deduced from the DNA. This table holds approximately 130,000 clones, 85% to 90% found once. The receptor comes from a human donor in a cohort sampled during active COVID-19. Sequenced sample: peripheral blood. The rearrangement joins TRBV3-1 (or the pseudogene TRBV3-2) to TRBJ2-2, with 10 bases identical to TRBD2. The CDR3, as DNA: TGTGCCAGCAGCCAAGGAGCGGGGGGGCTCGGCGGGGAGCTGTTTTTT. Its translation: CASSQGAGGLGGELFF.